Listed here are 19 T cell receptor beta chains from one sample, sequenced in a study of blood T cell repertoires in COVID-19. Method: immunoSEQ multiplex PCR; TCRdb's copy keeps in-frame clones and lacks some. Of around 100,000 clones in the sample, 81% were seen once. The sequencing input was peripheral blood. The receptors originated from a man older than 75 with COVID-19, enrolled during active disease.

A single count supports this clone. The V gene is TRBV5-1, the J gene TRBJ2-5; TRBD1 is a possible D gene (5 bases). Trimming removed 2 bases from V and 3 bases from J, with 11 bases in between. Germline CDR1 reads SGHRS; CDR2 reads YFSETQ. The length of the CDR3 is 14 residues. In DNA form, the CDR3 reads TGCGCCAGCAGCTTTCGCGGCAGGGAAGAGACCCAGTACTTC. Amino acid sequence: CASSFRGREETQYF.

V and J are TRBV5-1 and TRBJ2-2, with 7 bases identical to TRBD1. The CDR3 spans 14 residues. Per the germline V gene, CDR1 is SGHRS and CDR2 is YFSETQ. J gave up 4 bases and V 7 bases, and 7 bases lay outside the gene matches. Here the CDR3 DNA reads TGCGCCAGCCAGACGACAGGGATCACCGGGGAGCTGTTTTTT. Translating gives CASQTTGITGELFF. The entire variable domain, with the rest obtained from reference TRBV5-1 and TRBJ2-2, is as follows: KAGVTQTPRYLIKTRGQQVTLSCSPISGHRSVSWYQQTPGQGLQFLFEYFSETQRNKGNFPGRFSGRQFSNSRSEMNVSTLELGDSALYLCASQTTGITGELFFGEGSRLTVL.

The chain uses TRBV4-1 and TRBJ2-3; the match to TRBD2 covers 16 bases. Germline lookup yields CDR1 MGHRA and CDR2 YSYEKL. The CDR3 length is 17 residues. V was clipped by 3 bases and J by 6 bases; unmatched bases: 6. This chain's CDR3 is CASSQGLAGGRGDTQYF. In DNA form, the CDR3 reads TGCGCCAGCAGCCAGGGACTAGCGGGGGGGCGTGGGGATACGCAGTATTTT.

The rearrangement links TRBV7-3 to TRBJ2-1; TRBD2 might be the D (6 bases). Germline V lookup: CDR1 SGHTA, CDR2 FQGTGA. Trimming pared 5 bases from V and 0 bases from J, leaving 11 bases between. This CDR3 spans 15 amino acids. The CDR3 region has the DNA TGTGCCAGCAGCCCGTCGGGGGACTCCTACAATGAGCAGTTCTTC. Translation gives CASSPSGDSYNEQFF.

The gene calls are TRBV2 and TRBJ1-3, with TRBD1 matching over 8 bases. Losses at the gene ends were 6 bases for V and 4 bases for J; bases not matched to a gene: 5. Germline-derived CDR1 and CDR2 are SNHLY and FYNNEI. There are 14 residues in the CDR3. The DNA of the CDR3 is TGTGCCAGCAGGCAGGGGGCTTCCGGAAACACCATATATTTT. This encodes CASRQGASGNTIYF.

V and J are TRBV19 and TRBJ2-5; maybe TRBD2 (6 bases). Per germline, CDR1 LNHDA and CDR2 SQIVND (reference sequence). Trimming shortened V by 1 base and J by 4 bases, and 7 bases separated the two germline ends. The CDR3 contains 13 residues. In DNA, the CDR3 is TGTGCCAGTAGTATAGCGGAGGGAGAGACCCAGTACTTC. It encodes CASSIAEGETQYF.

The J gene is TRBJ1-1, the V gene TRBV7-2; TRBD1 is a possible D gene (5 bases). V was cut by 5 bases and J by 4 bases, with 14 bases left in between. Germline V CDR1 and CDR2: SGHTA, FQGNSA. This CDR3 spans 14 amino acids. The DNA for the CDR3 is TGTGCCAGCAGCCCCAGGGAACGGGTCACTGAAGCTTTCTTT. This gives the protein CASSPRERVTEAFF.

The chain uses TRBV29-1 and TRBJ1-1, with 10 bases aligning to TRBD1. This CDR3 contains 14 residues. With 7 bases clipped from V and 0 bases from J, the junction kept 5 bases outside the gene matches. CDR1 SQVTM and CDR2 ANQGSEA come from the germline V gene. CDR3 nucleotides: TGCAGCGCGGGACAGGGGTCGGTGAACACTGAAGCTTTCTTT. Its protein is CSAGQGSVNTEAFF.

The chain uses TRBV5-1 and TRBJ2-3; TRBD1 is a possible D gene (6 bases). CDR1 is SGHRS, CDR2 YFSETQ, per germline. The ends were cut back, 3 bases at V and 6 bases at J, with 11 bases in the middle. The CDR3 totals 13 residues. CDR3 nucleotide sequence: TGCGCCAGCAGCTATTCAGGGGTGGATACGCAGTATTTT. This translates into CASSYSGVDTQYF. The full variable domain, with the rest looked up from reference TRBV5-1 and TRBJ2-3, is KAGVTQTPRYLIKTRGQQVTLSCSPISGHRSVSWYQQTPGQGLQFLFEYFSETQRNKGNFPGRFSGRQFSNSRSEMNVSTLELGDSALYLCASSYSGVDTQYFGPGTRLTVL.

This clone was seen only once. The J gene is TRBJ2-2, the V gene TRBV30; D is possibly TRBD2 (7 bases). In germline, CDR1 is GTSNPN, CDR2 SVGIG (reference sequence). The CDR3 contains 17 residues. V was trimmed by 4 bases and J by 4 bases, leaving 22 bases between them. The CDR3 nucleotides are TGTGCCTGGAACGGGGGGCCAAGGAGGGATACCACCGGGGAGCTGTTTTTT. Translation: CAWNGGPRRDTTGELFF.

This chain links TRBV5-1 with TRBJ2-5; tentative D call: TRBD1 (5 bases). The CDR3 loop spans 15 amino acids. Deletions cut 5 bases from V and 3 bases from J, with 17 bases between. Per the germline V gene, CDR1 is SGHRS and CDR2 is YFSETQ. DNA for the CDR3: TGCGCCAGCAGACCTGGACAAGCCTTAAAAGAGACCCAGTACTTC. Translation: CASRPGQALKETQYF.

CDR3 protein: CASRSRDNSPLHF. CDR3 sequence (DNA): TGTGCCAGTAGGTCCAGGGATAATTCACCCCTCCACTTT. J is TRBJ1-6 and V is TRBV19, with D possibly TRBD1 on 5 matching bases. Germline assignment: CDR1 LNHDA and CDR2 SQIVND (reference sequence). The germline V and J ends were trimmed by 6 bases and 5 bases, with 8 bases remaining between them. The CDR3 length is 13 residues.

The V call is TRBV18, the J call TRBJ1-2, with D tentatively TRBD1 (6 bases). Germline CDR1 KGHSH, CDR2 LQKENI. The CDR3 is 15 residues long. The V and J ends lost 2 bases and 5 bases respectively, with 15 bases between them. In DNA, the CDR3 is TGTGCCAGCTCACCAGTCACCAGGGGTGGGTATGGCTACACCTTC. This sequence encodes CASSPVTRGGYGYTF.

V gene TRBV27 combines with J gene TRBJ1-2; D is uncertain. The CDR3 loop spans 12 amino acids. V was trimmed by 6 bases and J by 0 bases, leaving 5 bases between them. Germline V gene lookup returns CDR1 MNHEY and CDR2 SMNVEV (reference sequence). The CDR3: CASRRANYGYTF. The CDR3 DNA reads TGTGCCAGCAGGAGAGCTAACTATGGCTACACCTTC.

The chain recombines TRBV28 with TRBJ2-3; 12 positions match TRBD2. The germline CDR1 and CDR2 sequences are MDHEN and SYDVKM. The CDR3 is 17 residues long. After removal of 3 bases from V and 0 bases from J, the junction contained 4 bases not matched to a gene. CDR3 in DNA: TGTGCCAGCAGTTTTGTAACTAGCGGGAGGAGCACAGATACGCAGTATTTT. Its translation: CASSFVTSGRSTDTQYF. The whole variable domain, remainder taken from reference TRBV28 and TRBJ2-3, is DVKVTQSSRYLVKRTGEKVFLECVQDMDHENMFWYRQDPGLGLRLIYFSYDVKMKEKGDIPEGYSVSREKKERFSLILESASTNQTSMYLCASSFVTSGRSTDTQYFGPGTRLTVL.

The CDR3 DNA reads as TGTGCCAGCAGCTTGACCGTCTACACAGATACGCAGTATTTT. Encoded protein: CASSLTVYTDTQYF. V usage is TRBV5-6 and J usage is TRBJ2-3; no clear D. The ends were cut back, 1 base at V and 2 bases at J, with 8 bases in the middle. The CDR3 has 14 amino acids. The V gene's germline CDR1 is SGHDT and CDR2 YYEEEE. The whole variable domain, filled in from reference TRBV5-6 and TRBJ2-3, reads DAGVTQSPTHLIKTRGQQVTLRCSPKSGHDTVSWYQQALGQGPQFIFQYYEEEERQRGNFPDRFSGHQFPNYSSELNVNALLLGDSALYLCASSLTVYTDTQYFGPGTRLTVL.

This chain links TRBV5-1 with TRBJ1-1; 11 positions match TRBD1. The V and J ends lost 4 bases and 5 bases, in that order; junction bases with no gene match: 4. The CDR3 runs to 14 residues. Germline lookup yields CDR1 SGHRS and CDR2 YFSETQ. The CDR3 region has the DNA TGCGCCAGCAGCAAGGGACAGGGGGTTACTGAAGCTTTCTTT. Protein product: CASSKGQGVTEAFF. Filled out from reference TRBV5-1 and TRBJ1-1, the complete variable domain reads KAGVTQTPRYLIKTRGQQVTLSCSPISGHRSVSWYQQTPGQGLQFLFEYFSETQRNKGNFPGRFSGRQFSNSRSEMNVSTLELGDSALYLCASSKGQGVTEAFFGQGTRLTVV.

This clone was seen only once. The chain has TRBV28 and TRBJ1-1; weak D call: TRBD1 (5 bases). The germline gives CDR1 MDHEN, CDR2 SYDVKM. V was shortened by 3 bases and J by 2 bases, with 10 bases between the two germline ends. CDR3 length: 14 residues. CDR3 region: CASSFLRANTEAFF. In nucleotides, the CDR3 is TGTGCCAGCAGTTTCCTCAGGGCTAACACTGAAGCTTTCTTT.

The rearrangement joins TRBV12-5 to TRBJ2-7; no clear D. There are 13 residues in the CDR3. V was cut by 3 bases and J by 4 bases, with 10 bases left in between. Looked up from germline, CDR1 is LGHNT and CDR2 is FRNRAP. CDR3 bases: TGTGCTAGTGGTTTAGGCGGTCCGTACGAGCAGTACTTC. It is translated as CASGLGGPYEQYF.